The following is a TCR beta chain sequence with its context. This entry belongs to a study of T cell responses to AZD1222 COVID-19 vaccine. CDR3 length equals 15 residues. J gave up 9 bases and V 6 bases, and 14 bases lay outside the gene matches. In germline, CDR1 is SNHLY, CDR2 FYNNEI. Assay: immunoSEQ multiplex PCR; the TCRdb copy retains only in-frame clones and omits some. In the table there are approximately 170,000 clones, approximately 90% of which are singletons. This material consisted of peripheral blood, taken on day 0 of AZD1222 vaccination. The chain is built from TRBV2 and TRBJ2-1; TRBD2 aligns across 7 bases. This receptor was taken from an adult in good health. For the CDR3, the DNA is TGTGCCAGCAGGGCCTTGGGCGGGAGAAACGGTGAGCAGTTCTTC. This codes for CASRALGGRNGEQFF.